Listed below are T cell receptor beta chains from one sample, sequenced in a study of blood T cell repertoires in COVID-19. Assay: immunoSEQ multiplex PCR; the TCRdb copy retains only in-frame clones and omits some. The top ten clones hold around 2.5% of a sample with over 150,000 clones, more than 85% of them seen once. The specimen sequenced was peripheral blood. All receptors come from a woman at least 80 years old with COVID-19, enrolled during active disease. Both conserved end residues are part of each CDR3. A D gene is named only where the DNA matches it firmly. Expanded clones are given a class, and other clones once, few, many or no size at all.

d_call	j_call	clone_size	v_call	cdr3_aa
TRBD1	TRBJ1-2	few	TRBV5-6	CASSESGTGGFGYTF
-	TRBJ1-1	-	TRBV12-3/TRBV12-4	CASGLYGNTEAFF
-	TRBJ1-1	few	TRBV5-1	CASSLGTVNTEAFF
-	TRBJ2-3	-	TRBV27	CASSFTSNTDTQYF
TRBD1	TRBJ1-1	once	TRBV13	CASSQEGAPLRTEAFF
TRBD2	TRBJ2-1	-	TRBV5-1	CASSPGLAGGPGEQFF
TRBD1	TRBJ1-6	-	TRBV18	CASSPGTAGLNSPLHF
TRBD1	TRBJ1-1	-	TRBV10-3	CAISEGQGNAEAFF
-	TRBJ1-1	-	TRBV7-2	CASSLTHQATEAFF
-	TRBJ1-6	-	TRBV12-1	CASSPRDRSGNRNNSPLHF